The source of this TCR beta chain is a study of cytomegalovirus exposure and HLA in healthy donors. Germline V gene data show CDR1 as LNHDA and CDR2 as SQIVND (reference sequence). This CDR3 has 17 amino acids. Trimming cost V 5 bases and J 4 bases, with 21 bases left between them. The repertoire was sequenced with immunoSEQ multiplex PCR; TCRdb's copy has only in-frame clones and lacks some. The top ten hold approximately 0.9% of the sample, which has some 310,000 clones, around 90% seen once. The source is a man aged 30 to 45 in good health and CMV-seronegative. Material: PBMCs. The genes are TRBV19 and TRBJ1-3, with D unresolved. CDR3 residues: CASSSPGSPWSGNTIYF. CDR3 nucleotides: TGTGCCAGTAGTTCGCCGGGATCGCCATGGTCGGGAAACACCATATATTTT.